This TCR beta chain was sequenced for a study of blood T cell repertoires in COVID-19. Study details: Sites in the United States, Italy and Spain provided acute and convalescent COVID-19 samples. In each case, the material was cDNA or gDNA derived from T cells, B-cell-depleted T cells, or PBMCs.

Germline CDR1 KGHSH, CDR2 LQKENI. The V end lost 2 bases, the J end lost 5 bases, and 16 bases lay between the germline ends. The length of the CDR3 is 15 residues. Study processing details: By means of reference gene primer amplification, nucleated cell counts were estimated. The data were produced by immunoSEQ multiplex PCR, yet TCRdb's version contains in-frame clones alone and is incomplete. V and J calls and clone size follow that table, whereas D and trimming were derived from the DNA. The table lists under 70,000 clones, around 79% of them singletons. The sequenced sample consisted of peripheral blood. The V and J genes are TRBV18 and TRBJ2-7; D may be TRBD2 (6 bases). This TCR came from a man aged 60 to 69 with acute or convalescent COVID-19. The CDR3 loop is CASSPYGGTVDEQYF. In DNA form, the CDR3 reads TGTGCCAGCTCACCATATGGCGGGACCGTCGACGAGCAGTACTTC.